This entry concerns a single TCR beta chain. Sequenced by immunoSEQ multiplex PCR; TCRdb stores in-frame clones only, minus some. The sample holds about 89,000 clones, 90% to 95% seen once. This sample was included in a study of T cell changes during pregnancy in multiple sclerosis. CDR1 SGHKS and CDR2 YYEKEE come from the germline V gene (reference sequence). The CDR3 spans 16 residues. V was clipped by 1 base and J by 5 bases, with 18 bases between them. The V and J genes are TRBV5-5 and TRBJ1-1; the D is unclear. The sequence was obtained from a female donor in good health, enrolled as a control in a pregnancy study. Sequences were derived from peripheral blood, sampled after pregnancy. The CDR3: CASSLRHIEAITEAFF. In nucleotides, the CDR3 is TGTGCCAGCAGCTTGAGGCATATCGAGGCGATTACTGAAGCTTTCTTT. Full variable domain (outside the CDR3, taken from reference TRBV5-5 and TRBJ1-1): DAGVTQSPTHLIKTRGQQVTLRCSPISGHKSVSWYQQVLGQGPQFIFQYYEKEERGRGNFPDRFSARQFPNYSSELNVNALLLGDSALYLCASSLRHIEAITEAFFGQGTRLTVV.